The present TCR beta chain was sequenced within a study of beta chain features in type 1 diabetes. This clone was picked up a small number of times. Its antigen is unidentified. The isolated RNA, all of it, was reverse transcribed, so expressed TCRB transcripts were what got sequenced. Only in-frame clones appear in the TCRdb table, and some are missing; sequencing was by immunoSEQ multiplex PCR. The top ten hold 0.015% to 0.017% of the sample, which has around 280,000 clones, over 12% seen once. The CDR3 loop spans 14 amino acids. Trimming cost V 8 bases and J 3 bases; bases outside gene matches: 6. Germline CDR1 is ENHRY and CDR2 is SYGVKD. Every participating donor gave one draw, a heparinised blood sample averaging about 100 mL. Cell sorting via CD45RO/CCR7/CD25/CD127/CD95/CD27 was performed to obtain CD4+ naive, central memory, regulatory and stem cell-like memory cells. General study findings and limits: Type 1 diabetes patients had VDJ junctions that carried fewer insertions and more deletions. TCRB CDR3 length was moderately but significantly reduced in all four CD4+ subsets of Type 1 diabetes patients.

Material: naive CD4+ T cells from blood. V is TRBV10-3 and J is TRBJ2-3; 9 nucleotides match TRBD2. This receptor was obtained from a man between 18 and 29 years old with type 1 diabetes. In nucleotides, the CDR3 is TGTGCCATCTCGACTAGCGGATTTACAGATACGCAGTATTTT. Residues: CAISTSGFTDTQYF.